The 10 T cell receptor beta chains below come from one sample, sequenced in a study of cytomegalovirus exposure and HLA in healthy donors. Vbeta (60) and Jbeta (13) primers were used in the PCR. Only in-frame clones appear in the TCRdb table, and some are missing; sequencing was by immunoSEQ multiplex PCR. Here the sample spans about 120,000 clones, 50% to 75% being singletons. Material for sequencing was PBMCs. These receptors were taken from a woman aged 40 to 49 in good health and CMV-seropositive.

This clone has a handful of counts. The V and J genes are TRBV5-4 and TRBJ1-4, with D tentatively TRBD1 (6 bases). The CDR3 length is 15 residues. Germline V CDR1 and CDR2: SGHNT, YYREEE (reference sequence). V was pared by 4 bases and J by 3 bases, with 13 bases between. In DNA, the CDR3 is TGTGCCAGCAGCATGGCAGGGGTGGCTAATGAAAAACTGTTTTTT. It codes for CASSMAGVANEKLFF.

The chain has TRBV15 and TRBJ1-2, with 8 bases fitting TRBD1. Germline CDR1 and CDR2: LNHNV and YYDKDF (reference sequence). V shed 5 bases and J 7 bases; nucleotides not matched to a gene: 6. The CDR3 is made up of 13 amino acids. CDR3 nucleotide sequence: TGTGCCACCAGCGTAGGGACAGGTGGTGGCTACACCTTC. Its translation is CATSVGTGGGYTF. Based on the CDR3 plus reference TRBV15 and TRBJ1-2, the full variable domain is DAMVIQNPRYQVTQFGKPVTLSCSQTLNHNVMYWYQQKSSQAPKLLFHYYDKDFNNEADTPDNFQSRRPNTSFCFLDIRSPGLGDTAMYLCATSVGTGGGYTFGSGTRLTVV.

The chain is built from TRBV14 and TRBJ1-1; D perhaps matches TRBD1 (5 bases). V shed 1 base and J shed 6 bases, with 15 bases lying between them. The CDR3 consists of 15 residues. Germline CDR1 SGHDN, CDR2 FVKESK. DNA for the CDR3: TGTGCCAGCAGCCAAGGATTTGGGTGGGGCGCTGAAGCTTTCTTT. Amino acids: CASSQGFGWGAEAFF.

The chain has TRBV19 and TRBJ1-1; TRBD1 matches 8 bases. The J segment lost 5 bases and the V segment lost 5 bases, leaving 10 bases of the junction unmatched. The CDR3 consists of 15 residues. CDR1 is LNHDA, CDR2 SQIVND, per germline (reference sequence). The CDR3 region has the DNA TGTGCCAGTAGTCCGGGGCAGGGGGCGAGGACTGAAGCTTTCTTT. This gives the protein CASSPGQGARTEAFF.

This chain connects TRBV4-1 to TRBJ2-7; D is possibly TRBD2 (5 bases). The V and J ends lost 1 base and 3 bases respectively, with 13 bases between them. Germline values: CDR1 MGHRA, CDR2 YSYEKL. This CDR3 region has 15 residues. The CDR3 nucleotides read TGCGCCAGCAGCCAAGTCGATGAGGGTCGCTACGAGCAGTACTTC. The encoded protein is CASSQVDEGRYEQYF.

V gene TRBV5-5 combines with J gene TRBJ2-7; 10 positions agree with TRBD2. V trimming: 2 bases; J trimming: 2 bases; junction bases outside the gene matches: 4. There are 15 residues in the CDR3. CDR1 and CDR2 from the germline V gene are SGHKS and YYEKEE (reference sequence). The CDR3 reads CASSFQSGRAYEQYF. CDR3 DNA: TGTGCCAGCAGCTTCCAAAGCGGGAGGGCCTACGAGCAGTACTTC.

This chain links TRBV6-4 with TRBJ2-5; no clear D. The J call may be mistaken, given a closer DNA end match to TRBJ2-7. CDR3 length: 10 residues. Germline assignment: CDR1 MRHNA and CDR2 SNTAGT. CDR3 in amino acids: CASRIYEQYF. The CDR3 DNA sequence: TGTGCCAGCAGGATCTACGAGCAGTACTTC.

The chain is built from TRBV11-3 and TRBJ1-2, with D possibly TRBD1 on 5 matching bases. This CDR3 has 13 amino acids. V lost 5 bases, J lost 5 bases, and 12 bases lay in between. In germline, CDR1 is SGHNT, CDR2 YENEEA. The CDR3 here is CASSPTESYGYTF. The CDR3 bases are TGTGCCAGCAGCCCGACAGAGAGTTATGGCTACACCTTC.

This clone has a handful of counts. The chain joins TRBV7-2 to TRBJ2-1; 13 bases are shared with TRBD2. The CDR3 has 15 amino acids. The germline V gene has CDR1 SGHTA and CDR2 FQGNSA. V lost 3 bases, J lost 7 bases, and 3 bases stayed unmatched. CDR3 nucleotide sequence: TGTGCCAGCAGCTTCAGGACTAGCGGGAGTAATGAGCAGTTCTTC. Amino acid sequence: CASSFRTSGSNEQFF.

The rearrangement joins TRBV28 to TRBJ1-5, with 11 positions matching TRBD1. The CDR3 is made up of 18 amino acids. Unmatched junction bases numbered 12, after V lost 5 bases and J lost 3 bases. Germline CDR1 is MDHEN and CDR2 is SYDVKM. CDR3 coding DNA: TGTGCCAGCAGTCGTTATGGGGGGGGACAGGGGGACAATCAGCCCCAGCATTTT. Translated: CASSRYGGGQGDNQPQHF.